This T cell receptor (beta chain) was observed in a study of T cells in Graves' hyperthyroidism and ophthalmopathy. This clonotype was recorded at least ten times. Amplified TCR beta CDR3 regions derived from RNA transcripts. First-round RT-PCR with HTBI primers amplified the TCR CDR3 region. Each CDR3 protein gets one entry after TCRdb re-called the multiplex PCR reads with MiXCR. In the table there are under 400,000 distinct CDR3 sequences, 16% of which are singletons. CDR1 is SNHLY, CDR2 FYNNEI, per germline. The CDR3 consists of 15 residues. V was pared by 7 bases and J by 1 base, with 16 bases between.

The TCR comes from a man aged 25-45 years with Graves' hyperthyroidism. The chain links TRBV2 to TRBJ1-1, with D perhaps TRBD1 (5 bases). The sequencing input was blood. Here the CDR3 reads CASTLVIQGNTEAFF. CDR3 DNA: TGTGCCAGCACCCTCGTCATTCAGGGGAACACTGAAGCTTTCTTT.